The TCR beta chain described here comes from a study of cytomegalovirus exposure and HLA in healthy donors. Looking at the study overall: The same platform used for the roughly 600 first-cohort repertoires was also used for the 95 to 150 validation repertoires, as a later analysis reported. General study points: There were a few CMV-associated chains whose specificity for CMV antigens was confirmed in vitro. The study listed approximately 160 cytomegalovirus-associated TCR beta chains.

The assay was immunoSEQ multiplex PCR, and TCRdb's table has in-frame clones only and misses some. This table has 120,000 to 150,000 clones, about 90% appearing once. As regards this clone: The antigen remains undetermined.

The specimen sequenced was PBMCs. The sequence was obtained from a man aged 18-30 years in good health and CMV-seronegative.

The CDR3 is CASSLQGPTGELFF. The CDR3 region has the DNA TGTGCCAGCAGTTTACAGGGCCCCACCGGGGAGCTGTTTTTT. This chain joins TRBV6-5 and TRBJ2-2; the D gene is possibly TRBD1 (6 bases). Germline assignment: CDR1 MNHEY and CDR2 SVGAGI. V lost 4 bases and J 4 bases, leaving 10 bases between the germline ends. The CDR3 length is 14 residues.